A selection of T cell receptor beta chains follows, all from one sample in a study of cytomegalovirus exposure and HLA in healthy donors. Here immunoSEQ multiplex PCR was the method, and the copy in TCRdb shows in-frame clones only, minus some. The sample comprises around 170,000 clones, around 84% of which are singletons, and 2% to 3% rests with the top ten. Input material: PBMCs. Every receptor here comes from a woman aged 45 to 65 in good health and CMV-seropositive. Both conserved end residues are part of each CDR3. D genes are given only for firm matches. Clone sizes are given selectively: once, few, many, or a class where the clone is expanded.

v_call	clone_size	j_call	d_call	cdr3_aa	cdr3_nt
TRBV27	.	TRBJ2-2	.	CEIRYTGELFF	TGTGAAATCAGATACACCGGGGAGTTGTTTTTT
TRBV28	.	TRBJ1-1	.	CASSFLDRVTEAFF	TGTGCCAGCAGTTTTCTGGACAGAGTCACTGAAGCTTTCTTT
TRBV6-1	few	TRBJ1-1	.	CASTPDTITEAFF	TGTGCCAGTACCCCGGACACGATCACTGAAGCTTTCTTT
TRBV4-3	.	TRBJ1-6	TRBD1	CASSQDWGQGGSPLHF	TGCGCCAGCAGCCAAGATTGGGGACAGGGAGGCTCACCCCTCCACTTT
TRBV5-1	.	TRBJ1-3	TRBD1	CASSPEPGQTGNTIYF	TGCGCCAGCAGCCCAGAGCCGGGACAGACTGGAAACACCATATATTTT
TRBV28	.	TRBJ2-7	.	CASSPGQPRSSYEQYF	TGTGCCAGCAGCCCAGGACAGCCCAGAAGCTCCTACGAGCAGTACTTC
TRBV11-3	.	TRBJ2-7	.	CASSFPDSRSQYF	TGTGCCAGCAGCTTCCCGGACAGCCGGTCCCAGTACTTC
TRBV7-9	.	TRBJ1-1	TRBD1	CASSPGQGLVEAFF	TGTGCCAGCAGCCCGGGACAGGGGTTGGTTGAAGCTTTCTTT
TRBV5-4	.	TRBJ2-5	.	CASSTRQFQETQYF	TGTGCCAGCAGCACTCGACAGTTCCAAGAGACCCAGTACTTC
TRBV28	few	TRBJ2-3	.	CASSQTQPGTQYF	TGTGCCAGCAGCCAAACTCAACCAGGTACGCAGTATTTT
TRBV19	.	TRBJ2-1	.	CASSRGQHNEQFF	TGTGCCAGTAGTAGGGGCCAGCACAATGAGCAGTTCTTC
TRBV5-8	.	TRBJ1-2	.	CASSLGQARFSTFYGYTF	TGTGCCAGCAGCTTGGGGCAGGCCCGGTTTTCGACCTTCTATGGCTACACCTTC
TRBV5-1	.	TRBJ2-5	TRBD1	CASSSGQGKETQYF	TGCGCCAGCAGCTCTGGACAGGGTAAAGAGACCCAGTACTTC
TRBV7-9	.	TRBJ2-6	.	CASSLRYQSSGANVLTF	TGTGCCAGCAGCTTACGGTATCAAAGCTCTGGGGCCAACGTCCTGACTTTC
TRBV30	.	TRBJ1-2	TRBD1	CAWSDRGNYGYTF	TGTGCCTGGAGTGACAGGGGCAACTATGGCTACACCTTC
TRBV5-6	.	TRBJ2-7	TRBD1	CASSRGTGPYEQYF	TGTGCCAGCAGCCGCGGGACAGGTCCCTACGAGCAGTACTTC
TRBV10-3	once	TRBJ2-7	TRBD1	CAIRPGQGTYEQYF	TGTGCCATCAGGCCGGGACAGGGTACCTACGAGCAGTACTTC
TRBV6-1	.	TRBJ1-4	.	CASSEGGRLNEKLFF	TGTGCCAGCAGTGAGGGGGGTCGGTTAAATGAAAAACTGTTTTTT
TRBV6-5	.	TRBJ1-1	.	CASSYSRGGNTEAFF	TGTGCCAGCAGTTACTCCAGGGGCGGGAACACTGAAGCTTTCTTT